The present T cell receptor (beta chain) was sequenced within a study of blood T cell repertoires in COVID-19. Study at large: The United States, Italy and Spain were the sources of the acute and convalescent COVID-19 samples. Sources were T cells, B-cell-depleted T cells, or PBMCs; the material itself was cDNA or gDNA.

CDR3 size: 14 residues. Germline V gene sequence: CDR1 SGHTA, CDR2 FQGTGA. Trimming took 5 bases from V and 5 from J, leaving 15 bases between them. Assay: immunoSEQ multiplex PCR; the TCRdb copy retains only in-frame clones and omits some. This table has about 130,000 clones, approximately 89% appearing once. This TCR was sampled from a woman in her seventies with COVID-19, enrolled during active disease. The material sequenced was peripheral blood. This sequence joins TRBV7-3 and TRBJ1-1; the D gene is possibly TRBD1 (6 bases). This CDR3 is CASSAGGLITEAFF. The CDR3 DNA follows: TGTGCCAGCAGCGCCGGGGGGCTGATTACTGAAGCTTTCTTT.